The rows below give T cell receptor beta chains drawn from one sample of a study of blood T cell repertoires in COVID-19. Clones were read by immunoSEQ multiplex PCR, and TCRdb kept only the in-frame ones, dropping some. This sample carries about 180,000 clones, around 88% of them seen once, and the ten largest clones take 3.5% to 4.5%. Sequencing was performed on peripheral blood. The receptor source for this set is a woman in her 30s with acute or convalescent COVID-19. CDR3s include the opening cysteine and the closing phenylalanine or tryptophan. The order of the fields is D gene, clone size, J gene, V gene, CDR3 protein, CDR3 DNA. D genes are given only for firm matches. The size entry is marked missing in some rows and otherwise reads once, few, many or a size class.

NA	NA	TRBJ2-7	TRBV7-7	CASTGAYEQYF	TGTGCTAGTACCGGGGCCTACGAGCAGTACTTC
NA	NA	TRBJ1-5	TRBV29-1	CSVTEGAGNQPQHF	TGCAGCGTAACTGAGGGCGCAGGCAATCAGCCCCAGCATTTT
TRBD2	NA	TRBJ2-3	TRBV3-1/TRBV3-2	CASSRSGLGVDTQYF	TGTGCCAGCAGCCGATCGGGACTAGGGGTAGATACGCAGTATTTT
TRBD1	NA	TRBJ2-5	TRBV24-1	CATSELGTGQETQYF	TGTGCCACCAGTGAATTAGGGACAGGCCAAGAGACCCAGTACTTC
NA	once	TRBJ2-2	TRBV9	CASSPQPENGELFF	TGTGCCAGCAGCCCCCAACCGGAGAACGGGGAGCTGTTTTTT
NA	NA	TRBJ2-1	TRBV6-4	CASSDIWGDEQFF	TGTGCCAGCAGTGACATTTGGGGGGATGAGCAGTTCTTC
TRBD1	NA	TRBJ1-6	TRBV30	CAWSPGTGNFYNSPLHF	TGTGCCTGGAGTCCCGGGACAGGGAACTTTTATAATTCACCCCTCCACTTT
TRBD1	NA	TRBJ1-4	TRBV12-3/TRBV12-4	CASRRMVGTEVFF	TGTGCCAGCAGAAGAATGGTGGGGACAGAAGTGTTTTTT
NA	NA	TRBJ2-1	TRBV5-1	CASSSVPGSYNEQFF	TGCGCCAGCAGCTCCGTTCCGGGCTCCTACAATGAGCAGTTCTTC
TRBD2	NA	TRBJ2-3	TRBV2	CASKGVTSGRSRYTQYF	TGTGCCAGCAAGGGTGTGACTAGCGGGAGATCGCGTTATACGCAGTATTTT
NA	NA	TRBJ2-3	TRBV5-1	CASSLQGTDTQYF	TGCGCCAGCAGCTTGCAGGGGACAGATACGCAGTATTTT